These 6 T cell receptor beta chains originate from one sample sequenced in a study of T cell repertoires in aging, cancer and after chemotherapy. The template was genomic DNA from peripheral blood, not RNA. Multiplex touch-down PCR with TRB-A/B primers amplified rearranged V-D-J TRB sequences. TCRdb itself ran the multiplex PCR reads through MiXCR, one entry per CDR3 protein. Counted here are over 3,000 distinct CDR3 sequences, 29% occurring once; the ten biggest clones make up about 22%. Material for sequencing was blood. The receptors here all came from a human donor with a solid tumor.

CDR3 bases: TGTGCCAGTAGTATAACCCATAGGGAAGAGACCCAGTACTTC. As protein: CASSITHREETQYF. The chain is built from TRBV19 and TRBJ2-5; D is uncertain. V was clipped by 2 bases and J by 3 bases, with 10 bases between them. The CDR3 totals 14 residues. Germline-derived CDR1 and CDR2 are LNHDA and SQIVND (reference sequence). Variable domain in full (rest from reference TRBV19 and TRBJ2-5): DGGITQSPKYLFRKEGQNVTLSCEQNLNHDAMYWYRQDPGQGLRLIYYSQIVNDFQKGDIAEGYSVSREKKESFPLTVTSAQKNPTAFYLCASSITHREETQYFGPGTRLLVL.

The V gene is TRBV5-1, the J gene TRBJ2-1, with 9 bases that match TRBD2. Germline-derived CDR1 and CDR2 are SGHRS and YFSETQ. The CDR3 has 17 residues. The V gene end was trimmed by 2 bases and the J gene end by 9 bases; junction bases not matched to a gene: 15. The CDR3 loop is CASSFNRGTSRAGEQFF. For the CDR3, the DNA is TGCGCCAGCAGCTTTAATCGAGGGACTAGCCGGGCCGGTGAGCAGTTCTTC. Looking up the rest from reference TRBV5-1 and TRBJ2-1 gives the full variable domain: KAGVTQTPRYLIKTRGQQVTLSCSPISGHRSVSWYQQTPGQGLQFLFEYFSETQRNKGNFPGRFSGRQFSNSRSEMNVSTLELGDSALYLCASSFNRGTSRAGEQFFGPGTRLTVL.

CDR3 bases: TGTGCCAGCAGCTTGTGGGACACCAGCAATCAGCCCCAGCATTTT. Protein sequence: CASSLWDTSNQPQHF. The chain is built from TRBV5-5 and TRBJ1-5, with a possible D match to TRBD1 (6 bases). V lost 1 base and J 1 base, leaving 9 bases between the germline ends. The CDR3 covers 15 residues. CDR1 and CDR2 from the germline V gene are SGHKS and YYEKEE (reference sequence).

The gene calls are TRBV6-5 and TRBJ1-5; D may be TRBD1 (5 bases). The germline V and J ends were trimmed by 5 bases and 4 bases, with 15 bases remaining between them. The germline CDR1 and CDR2 sequences are MNHEY and SVGAGI. The CDR3 runs to 15 residues. This chain's CDR3 is CASSQGGGRNQPQHF. CDR3 sequence (DNA): TGTGCCAGCAGTCAGGGTGGCGGGCGGAATCAGCCCCAGCATTTT.

The J gene is TRBJ1-3, the V gene TRBV27; D call uncertain. Germline V gene data show CDR1 as MNHEY and CDR2 as SMNVEV (reference sequence). Trimming took off 8 bases at V and 0 bases at J, with 2 bases between the two ends. This CDR3 has 11 amino acids. The CDR3 region has the DNA TGTGCCAGCTACTCTGGAAACACCATATATTTT. Protein: CASYSGNTIYF.

In this sample, this clonotype is large. V is TRBV29-1 and J is TRBJ2-1; D is ambiguous. Trimming cost V 2 bases and J 0 bases, with 5 bases left between them. The CDR3 is made up of 13 amino acids. Germline loops: CDR1 SQVTM, CDR2 ANQGSEA. For the CDR3, the DNA is TGCAGCGTTGAACCGAGCTCCTACAATGAGCAGTTCTTC. This encodes CSVEPSSYNEQFF.